This is a list of T cell receptor beta chains from one sample in a study of T cells in Graves' hyperthyroidism and ophthalmopathy. Using its own MiXCR run on the multiplex PCR reads, TCRdb lists one record per CDR3 protein. Counted here are a few hundred thousand distinct CDR3 sequences, around 16% occurring once; the ten biggest clones make up 25% to 30%. The sequenced sample was blood. These receptors all come from a woman between 25 and 40 years old with Graves' ophthalmopathy. The CDR3 runs from the conserved cysteine through the conserved F or W. A D gene is named only where the DNA matches it firmly. Clone size is not always given. Where it is, it says once, few, many or a class for expanded clones.

v_gene	abundance	d_gene	j_gene	CDR3aa	CDR3nt
TRBV18	NA	TRBD2	TRBJ2-3	CASSPTSLAGGRNTQYF	TGTGCCAGCTCACCGACCAGTCTAGCGGGAGGGCGGAATACGCAGTATTTT
TRBV6-1	NA	TRBD1	TRBJ1-1	CAGKDRGMNTEAFF	TGTGCCGGAAAAGACAGGGGGATGAACACTGAAGCTTTCTTT
TRBV7-9	many	NA	TRBJ2-3	CASSLKGDTQYF	TGTGCCAGCAGCTTAAAGGGAGATACGCAGTATTTT
TRBV20-1	few	TRBD2	TRBJ2-5	CSASGGSGTQETQYF	TGCAGTGCCTCGGGGGGTAGCGGGACCCAAGAGACCCAGTACTTC
TRBV20-1	NA	TRBD1	TRBJ2-7	CSALIMGQWQDEQYF	TGCAGTGCTTTGATCATGGGACAGTGGCAGGACGAGCAGTACTTC
TRBV6-5	many	NA	TRBJ1-5	CASSYGGAGPNQPQHF	TGTGCCAGCAGTTACGGGGGGGCAGGCCCTAATCAGCCCCAGCATTTT
TRBV28	many	TRBD1	TRBJ2-1	CASSLTGNYNEQFF	TGTGCCAGCAGTTTGACAGGGAACTACAATGAGCAGTTCTTC
TRBV30	many	NA	TRBJ1-6	CAWSVTLLGSPLHF	TGTGCCTGGAGTGTAACGCTGCTGGGTTCACCCCTCCACTTT
TRBV12-5	NA	TRBD2	TRBJ2-2	CASGFQTSGRVNTGELFF	TGTGCTAGTGGTTTCCAGACTAGCGGGAGGGTGAACACCGGGGAGCTGTTTTTT
TRBV20-1	many	TRBD2	TRBJ2-1	CSALAFGRVAGQFF	TGCAGTGCCCTAGCTTTCGGTCGAGTAGCGGGACAGTTCTTC
TRBV7-6	many	NA	TRBJ1-2	CASSLAVEDTNGYTF	TGTGCCAGCAGCTTAGCTGTTGAGGACACGAATGGCTACACCTTC
TRBV20-1	NA	TRBD1	TRBJ1-4	CSANQGGGDEKLFF	TGCAGTGCTAATCAAGGGGGCGGGGATGAAAAACTGTTTTTT
TRBV7-2	many	NA	TRBJ2-2	CASSLDLASRGGELFF	TGTGCCAGCAGCTTAGATCTAGCGTCACGAGGGGGGGAGCTGTTTTTT
TRBV14	few	NA	TRBJ1-3	CASSPRLSRDTIYF	TGTGCCAGCAGCCCGCGCCTCAGTAGGGACACCATATATTTT
TRBV27	many	TRBD1	TRBJ1-4	CASSEDREGEKLFF	TGTGCCAGCAGTGAGGACAGGGAGGGGGAAAAACTGTTTTTT
TRBV4-1	NA	TRBD2	TRBJ2-7	CASSPRGTSFEQYF	TGCGCCAGCAGCCCCCGAGGGACTAGTTTCGAGCAGTACTTC
TRBV20-1	few	NA	TRBJ1-1	CSAKPQTEAFF	TGCAGTGCCAAGCCCCAAACTGAAGCTTTCTTT
TRBV10-2	NA	NA	TRBJ2-7	CASRGQGLTGGQYF	TGCGCCAGCAGAGGGCAGGGACTCACCGGTGGGCAGTACTTC
TRBV20-1	NA	TRBD2	TRBJ2-3	CSAGRASGATDTQYF	TGCAGTGCTGGGAGGGCTAGCGGGGCCACAGATACGCAGTATTTT
TRBV19	NA	TRBD1	TRBJ2-7	CASSPLPGQGYEQYF	TGTGCCAGTAGTCCCCTCCCGGGACAGGGCTACGAGCAGTACTTC
TRBV7-2	many	NA	TRBJ2-5	CASSTVRQETQYF	TGTGCCAGCAGCACGGTGAGGCAAGAGACCCAGTACTTC
TRBV11-3	many	NA	TRBJ2-5	CASSLGTKTQYF	TGTGCCAGCAGCTTAGGTACGAAGACCCAGTACTTC
TRBV24-1	many	NA	TRBJ2-3	CATNIDGSSTDTQYF	TGTGCCACCAATATAGACGGCTCTAGCACAGATACGCAGTATTTT
TRBV24-1	few	NA	TRBJ2-2	CATSDRGLNTGELFF	TGTGCCACCAGTGACCGCGGACTGAACACCGGGGAGCTGTTTTTT
TRBV5-1	many	TRBD2	TRBJ2-7	CASTSRASGTYEQYF	TGCGCCAGCACCTCCCGGGCTAGCGGTACCTACGAGCAGTACTTC
TRBV6-2/TRBV6-3	few	NA	TRBJ2-7	CASSYGGVRNEQYF	TGTGCCAGCAGTTACGGGGGAGTAAGGAACGAGCAGTACTTC
TRBV28	many	NA	TRBJ1-5	CASSLDSNQPQHF	TGTGCCAGCAGTTTGGATAGCAATCAGCCCCAGCATTTT
TRBV9	few	TRBD2	TRBJ2-1	CASSGRLVGGSSYNEQFF	TGTGCCAGCAGCGGGCGGCTGGTGGGGGGGAGCTCCTACAATGAGCAGTTCTTC
TRBV30	few	TRBD1	TRBJ2-5	CAWRRGTGLQETQYF	TGTGCCTGGAGGCGCGGGACAGGTCTCCAAGAGACCCAGTACTTC
TRBV5-1	many	NA	TRBJ1-1	CASSLEGVRTEAFF	TGCGCCAGCAGCTTGGAGGGGGTTCGGACTGAAGCTTTCTTT
TRBV11-2	NA	TRBD2	TRBJ2-5	CASSLGLAGEGETQYF	TGTGCCAGCAGCTTGGGACTAGCGGGAGAGGGGGAGACCCAGTACTTC
TRBV24-1	NA	TRBD2	TRBJ2-2	CATSDLTSGRTGELFF	TGTGCCACCAGTGATTTAACTAGCGGGAGGACCGGGGAGCTGTTTTTT
TRBV28	many	NA	TRBJ2-7	CASSPRGGTGPPFYEQYF	TGTGCCAGCAGTCCTCGGGGGGGGACAGGGCCTCCATTTTACGAGCAGTACTTC
TRBV9	NA	TRBD2	TRBJ2-1	CASSVALAGSSEQFF	TGTGCCAGCAGCGTAGCCCTAGCGGGATCTAGTGAGCAGTTCTTC
TRBV28	many	NA	TRBJ2-7	CASSRTPGRGNTYEQYF	TGTGCCAGCAGCCGTACCCCAGGCCGCGGTAACACCTACGAGCAGTACTTC
TRBV4-3	few	NA	TRBJ2-1	CASSIRPTLGEQFF	TGCGCCAGCAGCATACGACCAACCCTCGGTGAGCAGTTCTTC
TRBV7-6	many	TRBD2	TRBJ2-1	CASSFDGSSGSSDNEQFF	TGTGCCAGCAGCTTTGACGGGTCTAGCGGGAGTAGCGACAATGAGCAGTTCTTC
TRBV12-3/TRBV12-4	NA	NA	TRBJ2-1	CASGLMGRYNEQFF	TGTGCCAGCGGCCTAATGGGTAGATACAATGAGCAGTTCTTC
TRBV7-2	many	NA	TRBJ2-1	CASSMGYNEQFF	TGTGCCAGCAGCATGGGCTACAATGAGCAGTTCTTC
TRBV7-9	many	NA	TRBJ1-1	CASSLAGKPDTEAFF	TGTGCCAGCAGCTTAGCCGGCAAACCGGACACTGAAGCTTTCTTT
TRBV5-1	few	TRBD2	TRBJ2-2	CASSPSGSVGTGELFF	TGCGCCAGCAGCCCTAGCGGGAGTGTTGGCACCGGGGAGCTGTTTTTT
TRBV19	many	NA	TRBJ1-1	CASSMRQPAEAFF	TGTGCCAGTAGTATGCGACAGCCGGCTGAAGCTTTCTTT
TRBV19	few	NA	TRBJ2-2	CASSFTQGRANTGELFF	TGTGCCAGTAGTTTCACACAGGGGAGGGCGAACACCGGGGAGCTGTTTTTT
TRBV27	few	NA	TRBJ1-1	CASSLQGYNTEAFF	TGTGCCAGCAGTTTACAGGGCTATAACACTGAAGCTTTCTTT
TRBV10-3	few	NA	TRBJ2-5	CAISGTAKETQYF	TGTGCCATCAGTGGGACAGCGAAAGAGACCCAGTACTTC
TRBV2	many	NA	TRBJ2-7	CASRAGSYEQYF	TGTGCCAGCAGAGCAGGCTCCTACGAGCAGTACTTC
TRBV2	many	TRBD1	TRBJ2-6	CATAGPRDRGSGANVLTF	TGTGCCACCGCCGGCCCCCGGGACAGGGGCTCTGGGGCCAACGTCCTGACTTTC
TRBV11-3	many	NA	TRBJ1-6	CASSIGSKNSPLHF	TGTGCCAGCAGCATAGGATCCAAGAATTCACCCCTCCACTTT
TRBV4-1	NA	TRBD2	TRBJ2-1	CASSQPGTSGYNEQFF	TGCGCCAGCAGCCAACCTGGGACTAGCGGTTACAATGAGCAGTTCTTC
TRBV19	NA	TRBD1	TRBJ1-1	CASSPNAGTGLNTEAFF	TGTGCCAGTAGCCCAAACGCCGGGACAGGGCTGAACACTGAAGCTTTCTTT
TRBV2	many	TRBD1	TRBJ1-2	CASSVKGAYFGYTF	TGTGCCAGCAGTGTCAAGGGGGCGTATTTTGGCTACACCTTC
TRBV5-1	few	TRBD2	TRBJ2-7	CASSFPTSGSPYEQYF	TGCGCCAGCAGCTTTCCGACTAGCGGGAGCCCCTACGAGCAGTACTTC
TRBV10-2	few	TRBD1	TRBJ1-6	CASTPMGQGGNSPLHF	TGCGCCAGCACCCCGATGGGACAGGGTGGAAATTCACCCCTCCACTTT
TRBV2	many	TRBD2	TRBJ2-3	CASSVGLAGTDTQYF	TGTGCCAGCAGTGTAGGTCTAGCGGGAACAGATACGCAGTATTTT
TRBV7-2	many	NA	TRBJ2-7	CASSRRDSYEQYF	TGTGCCAGCAGCCGCAGGGACTCCTACGAGCAGTACTTC
TRBV29-1	many	NA	TRBJ2-3	CSVVSGNTDTQYF	TGCAGCGTTGTGTCCGGGAACACAGATACGCAGTATTTT
TRBV6-5	NA	NA	TRBJ2-3	CASSYSTGTNTQYF	TGTGCCAGCAGTTACTCGACAGGCACGAATACGCAGTATTTT
TRBV30	many	NA	TRBJ1-1	CAWSGSGNTEAFF	TGTGCCTGGAGTGGGTCGGGGAACACTGAAGCTTTCTTT
TRBV10-2	many	NA	TRBJ1-1	CASSEWANTEAFF	TGCGCCAGCAGTGAGTGGGCAAACACTGAAGCTTTCTTT